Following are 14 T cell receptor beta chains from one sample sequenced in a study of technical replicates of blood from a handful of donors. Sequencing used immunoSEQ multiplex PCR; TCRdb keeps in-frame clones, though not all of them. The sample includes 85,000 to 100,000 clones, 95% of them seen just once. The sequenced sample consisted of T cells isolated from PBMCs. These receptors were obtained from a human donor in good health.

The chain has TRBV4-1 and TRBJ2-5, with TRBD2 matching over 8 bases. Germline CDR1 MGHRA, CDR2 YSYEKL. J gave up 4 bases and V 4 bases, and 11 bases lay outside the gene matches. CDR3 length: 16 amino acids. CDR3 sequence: CASSRRAGEMGETQYF. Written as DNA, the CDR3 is TGCGCCAGCAGCCGCAGAGCGGGAGAAATGGGAGAGACCCAGTACTTC.

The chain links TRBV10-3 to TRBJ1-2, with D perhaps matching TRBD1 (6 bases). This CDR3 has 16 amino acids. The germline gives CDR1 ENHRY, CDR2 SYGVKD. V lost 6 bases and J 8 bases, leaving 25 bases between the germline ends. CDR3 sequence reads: CAISGGAVNPTMGYTF. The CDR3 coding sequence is TGTGCCATCAGCGGGGGGGCAGTCAATCCGACTATGGGCTACACCTTC.

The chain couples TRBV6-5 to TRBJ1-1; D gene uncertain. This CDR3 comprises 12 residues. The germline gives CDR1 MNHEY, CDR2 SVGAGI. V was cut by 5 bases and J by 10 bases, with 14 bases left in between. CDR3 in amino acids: CASSPRFGGAFF. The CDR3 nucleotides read TGTGCCAGCAGTCCCCGTTTCGGAGGAGCTTTCTTT.

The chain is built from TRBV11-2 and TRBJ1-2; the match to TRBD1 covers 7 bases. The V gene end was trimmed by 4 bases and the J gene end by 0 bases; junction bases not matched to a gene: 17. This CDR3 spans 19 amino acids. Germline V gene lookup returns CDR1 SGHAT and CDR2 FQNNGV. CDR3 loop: CASSSLPPDRAGANYGYTF. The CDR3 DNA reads TGTGCCAGCAGCTCCCTGCCCCCCGACAGGGCTGGGGCTAACTATGGCTACACCTTC.

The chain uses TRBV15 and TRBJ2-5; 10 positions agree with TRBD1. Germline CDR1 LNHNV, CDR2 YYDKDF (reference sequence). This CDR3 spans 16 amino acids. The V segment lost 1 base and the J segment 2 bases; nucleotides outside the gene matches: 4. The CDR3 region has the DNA TGTGCCACCAGCAGAGGACAGGGGGCCCAGCAAGAGACCCAGTACTTC. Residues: CATSRGQGAQQETQYF.

The CDR3 reads CASSLESGSVRKTQYF. The CDR3 nucleotides are TGTGCCAGCAGCTTAGAAAGCGGGTCGGTCCGGAAGACCCAGTACTTC. The rearrangement links TRBV11-2 to TRBJ2-5; D might be TRBD2 (6 bases). This CDR3 is 16 amino acids long. The V end was cut by 0 bases, the J end by 6 bases, with 17 bases between. Germline CDR1 is SGHAT and CDR2 is FQNNGV.

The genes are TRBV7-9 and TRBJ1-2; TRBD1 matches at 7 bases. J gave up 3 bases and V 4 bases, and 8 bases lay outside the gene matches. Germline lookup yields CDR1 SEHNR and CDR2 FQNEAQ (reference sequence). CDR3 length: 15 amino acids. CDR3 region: CASSYVGTDYYGYTF. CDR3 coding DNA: TGTGCCAGCAGCTACGTAGGGACAGACTACTATGGCTACACCTTC.

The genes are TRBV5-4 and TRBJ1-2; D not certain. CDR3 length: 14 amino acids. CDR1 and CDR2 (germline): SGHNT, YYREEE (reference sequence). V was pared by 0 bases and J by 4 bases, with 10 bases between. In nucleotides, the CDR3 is TGTGCCAGCAGCTTGGAGAGGGCAACCTATGGCTACACCTTC. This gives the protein CASSLERATYGYTF. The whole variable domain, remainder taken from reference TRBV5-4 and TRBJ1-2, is ETGVTQSPTHLIKTRGQQVTLRCSSQSGHNTVSWYQQALGQGPQFIFQYYREEENGRGNFPPRFSGLQFPNYSSELNVNALELDDSALYLCASSLERATYGYTFGSGTRLTVV.

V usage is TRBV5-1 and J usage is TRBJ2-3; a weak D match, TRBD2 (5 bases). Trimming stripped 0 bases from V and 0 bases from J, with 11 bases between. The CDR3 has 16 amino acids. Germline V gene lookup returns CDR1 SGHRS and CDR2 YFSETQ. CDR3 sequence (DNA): TGCGCCAGCAGCTTGGGTTGGCGGACTAGCACAGATACGCAGTATTTT. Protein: CASSLGWRTSTDTQYF.

CDR3 residues: CASSKFGSYGNTIYF. The CDR3 nucleotides are TGTGCCAGTAGTAAATTCGGGTCCTATGGAAACACCATATATTTT. V gene TRBV19 combines with J gene TRBJ1-3, with D unclear. The length of the CDR3 is 15 residues. The germline V gene has CDR1 LNHDA and CDR2 SQIVND (reference sequence). The V end was cut by 4 bases, the J end by 3 bases, with 13 bases between.

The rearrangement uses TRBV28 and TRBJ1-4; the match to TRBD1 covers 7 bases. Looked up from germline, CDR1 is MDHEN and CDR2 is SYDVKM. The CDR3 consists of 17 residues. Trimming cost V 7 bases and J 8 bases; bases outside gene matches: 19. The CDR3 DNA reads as TGTGCCAGCACCCAGAAGTCGGGTAGACAGGGTGGGGAAAAACTGTTTTTT. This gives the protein CASTQKSGRQGGEKLFF.

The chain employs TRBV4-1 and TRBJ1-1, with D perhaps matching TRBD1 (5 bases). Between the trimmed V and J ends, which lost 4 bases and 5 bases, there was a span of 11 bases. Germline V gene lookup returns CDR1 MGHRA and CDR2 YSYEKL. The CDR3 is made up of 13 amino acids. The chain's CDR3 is CASSPRGLTEAFF. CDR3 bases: TGCGCCAGCAGCCCCCGGGGGTTAACTGAAGCTTTCTTT.

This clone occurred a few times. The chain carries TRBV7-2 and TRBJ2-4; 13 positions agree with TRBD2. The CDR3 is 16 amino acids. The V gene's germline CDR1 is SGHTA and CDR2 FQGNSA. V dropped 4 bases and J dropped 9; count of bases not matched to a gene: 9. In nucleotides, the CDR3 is TGTGCCAGCAGCTCAGGGACTAGCGGGATAAAAGTCATTCAGTACTTC. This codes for CASSSGTSGIKVIQYF.

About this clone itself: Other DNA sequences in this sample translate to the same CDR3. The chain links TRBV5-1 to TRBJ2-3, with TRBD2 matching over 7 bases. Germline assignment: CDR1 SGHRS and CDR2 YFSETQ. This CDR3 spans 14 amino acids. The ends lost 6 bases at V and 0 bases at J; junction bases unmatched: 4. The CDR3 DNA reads TGCGCCAGCACCCCGGGGGGAAGCACAGATACGCAGTATTTT. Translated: CASTPGGSTDTQYF. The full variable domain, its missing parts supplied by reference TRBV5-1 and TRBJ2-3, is KAGVTQTPRYLIKTRGQQVTLSCSPISGHRSVSWYQQTPGQGLQFLFEYFSETQRNKGNFPGRFSGRQFSNSRSEMNVSTLELGDSALYLCASTPGGSTDTQYFGPGTRLTVL.